This T cell receptor (beta chain) was found in a study of T cell responses to AZD1222 COVID-19 vaccine. Germline trimming cut 2 bases from V and 5 bases from J; bases unmatched to any gene: 7. The CDR3 loop spans 15 amino acids. Germline V gives CDR1 SGHRS, CDR2 YFSETQ. The protocol was immunoSEQ multiplex PCR, while the TCRdb copy is restricted to in-frame clones and leaves out a portion. Here the sample spans around 170,000 clones, around 93% being singletons. J is TRBJ2-7 and V is TRBV5-1; 10 positions agree with TRBD2. This TCR was recovered from an adult in good health. Source: peripheral blood, taken on day 0 of AZD1222 vaccination. The CDR3 region is CASSLVASGSHEQYF. CDR3 nucleotide sequence: TGCGCCAGCAGCTTAGTCGCTAGCGGGAGCCACGAGCAGTACTTC.